The clone carrying this T cell receptor (beta chain) was found many times. Time point noted: pre-sensitization, week 0. Treatment specified: therapeutic diphenylcyclopropenone sensitization with weekly scalp DPC. This sample was included in a study of human T cells and chemical hapten exposure. MiXCR, applied by TCRdb to the RACE reads, yields one record per CDR3 protein. The repertoire holds around 350,000 distinct CDR3 sequences, with roughly 6% as singletons. The length of the CDR3 is 14 residues. Germline-derived CDR1 and CDR2 are SGHKS and YYEKEE (reference sequence). V lost 0 bases and J lost 4, with 10 bases in between.

The sample was whole blood, taken in connection with sensitization to the hapten diphenylcyclopropenone (DPC). The origin of this receptor is a woman aged 18-35 years with alopecia areata. Some clones in this sample may be carry-over from other donors' samples. This rearrangement joins TRBV5-5 to TRBJ1-2; a weak D match, TRBD1 (5 bases). In DNA form, the CDR3 reads TGTGCCAGCAGCTTGGGGGCAGGGACCTATGGCTACACCTTC. Its protein product is CASSLGAGTYGYTF.